This T cell receptor (beta chain) emerged from a study of T cell responses to AZD1222 COVID-19 vaccine. From germline, CDR1 is SNHLY and CDR2 FYNNEI. The CDR3 length is 14 residues. V lost 3 bases, J lost 0 bases, and 8 bases lay in between. Sequenced by immunoSEQ multiplex PCR; TCRdb stores in-frame clones only, minus some. The data show 35,000 or so clones, about 89% seen once. The study's findings and limits: After the peak T cell response, and only then, were repertoires sampled. Researchers report vaccine-associated CD4 TCRs spanning spike, with dominance at 160-218 and 743-854. The sample set comprised mostly white British donors with more females, and clonal diversity was possibly underestimated. Only six or seven AZD1222 recipients tested seropositive at baseline.

A word on this clone: Its cognate antigen is unknown.

The sample in question was peripheral blood, obtained on day 0 of AZD1222 vaccination. This TCR was recovered from an adult in good health. The V and J genes are TRBV2 and TRBJ1-1, with D perhaps matching TRBD1 (6 bases). The CDR3 loop reads CASSEWTVNTEAFF. The CDR3 region has the DNA TGTGCCAGCAGTGAGTGGACAGTGAACACTGAAGCTTTCTTT.